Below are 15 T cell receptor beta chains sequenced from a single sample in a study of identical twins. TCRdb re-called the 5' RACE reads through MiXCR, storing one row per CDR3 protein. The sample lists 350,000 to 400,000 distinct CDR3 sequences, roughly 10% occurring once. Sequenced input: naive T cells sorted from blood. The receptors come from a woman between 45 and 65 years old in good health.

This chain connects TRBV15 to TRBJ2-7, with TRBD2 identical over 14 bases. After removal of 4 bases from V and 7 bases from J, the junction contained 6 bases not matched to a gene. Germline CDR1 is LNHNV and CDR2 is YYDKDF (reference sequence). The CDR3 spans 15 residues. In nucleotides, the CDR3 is TGTGCCACCAGCACGGGACTAGCGGGAGAAGGGGAGCAGTACTTC. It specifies CATSTGLAGEGEQYF.

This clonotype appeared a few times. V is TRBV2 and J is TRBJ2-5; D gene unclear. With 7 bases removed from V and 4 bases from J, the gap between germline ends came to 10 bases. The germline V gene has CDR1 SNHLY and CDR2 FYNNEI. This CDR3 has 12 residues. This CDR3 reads CASTTLRETQYF. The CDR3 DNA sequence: TGTGCCAGCACCACCCTAAGAGAGACCCAGTACTTC.

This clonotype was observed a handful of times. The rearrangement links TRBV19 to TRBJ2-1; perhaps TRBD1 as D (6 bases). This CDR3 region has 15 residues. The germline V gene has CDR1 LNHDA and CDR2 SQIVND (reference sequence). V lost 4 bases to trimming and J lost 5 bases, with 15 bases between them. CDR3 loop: CASSNQGFVHNEQFF. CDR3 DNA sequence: TGTGCCAGTAGTAACCAGGGGTTCGTTCACAATGAGCAGTTCTTC.

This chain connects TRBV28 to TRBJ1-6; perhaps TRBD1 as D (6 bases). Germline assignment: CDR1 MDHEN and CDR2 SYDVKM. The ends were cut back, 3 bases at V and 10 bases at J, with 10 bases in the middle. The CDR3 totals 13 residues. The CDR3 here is CASSFTGNSPLHF. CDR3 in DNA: TGTGCCAGCAGTTTCACAGGGAACTCACCCCTCCACTTT. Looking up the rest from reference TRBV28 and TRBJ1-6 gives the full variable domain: DVKVTQSSRYLVKRTGEKVFLECVQDMDHENMFWYRQDPGLGLRLIYFSYDVKMKEKGDIPEGYSVSREKKERFSLILESASTNQTSMYLCASSFTGNSPLHFGNGTRLTVT.

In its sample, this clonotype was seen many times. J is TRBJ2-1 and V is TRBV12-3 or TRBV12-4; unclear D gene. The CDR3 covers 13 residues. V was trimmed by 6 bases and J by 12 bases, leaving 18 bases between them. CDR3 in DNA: TGTGCCAGCAGGCCCCCGGCCCAACACCGGCAGTTCTTC. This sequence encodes CASRPPAQHRQFF.

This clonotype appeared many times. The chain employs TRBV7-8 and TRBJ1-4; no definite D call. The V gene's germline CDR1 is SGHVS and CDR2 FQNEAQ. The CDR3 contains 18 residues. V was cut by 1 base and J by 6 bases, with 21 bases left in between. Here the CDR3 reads CASSLGRVGPRRDEKLFF. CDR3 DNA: TGTGCCAGCAGCTTAGGGCGGGTCGGGCCCCGGCGGGATGAAAAACTGTTTTTT.

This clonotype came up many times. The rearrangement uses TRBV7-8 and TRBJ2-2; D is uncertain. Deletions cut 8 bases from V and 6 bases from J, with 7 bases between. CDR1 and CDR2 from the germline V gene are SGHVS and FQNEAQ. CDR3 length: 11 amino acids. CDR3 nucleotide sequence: TGTGCCAGCTCGCGTGCCGGGGAGCTGTTTTTT. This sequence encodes CASSRAGELFF.

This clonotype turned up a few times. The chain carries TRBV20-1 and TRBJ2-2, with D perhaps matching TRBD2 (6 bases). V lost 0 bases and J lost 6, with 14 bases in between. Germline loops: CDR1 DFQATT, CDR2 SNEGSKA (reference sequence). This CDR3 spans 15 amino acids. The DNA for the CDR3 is TGCAGTGCTAGAGATCCCGGGGGTGGCTCCGGGGAGCTGTTTTTT. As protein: CSARDPGGGSGELFF.

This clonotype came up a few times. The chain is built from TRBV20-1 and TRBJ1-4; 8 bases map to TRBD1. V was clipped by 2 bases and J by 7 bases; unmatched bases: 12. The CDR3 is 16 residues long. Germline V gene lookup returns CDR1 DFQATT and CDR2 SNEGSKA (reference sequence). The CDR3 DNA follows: TGCAGTGCTAGACCCGTTCCAGGGGGCGCGGGTGAAAAACTGTTTTTT. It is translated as CSARPVPGGAGEKLFF.

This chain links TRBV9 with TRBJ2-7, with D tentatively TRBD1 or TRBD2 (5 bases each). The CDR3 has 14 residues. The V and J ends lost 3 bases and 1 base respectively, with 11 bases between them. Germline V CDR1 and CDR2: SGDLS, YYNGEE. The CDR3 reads CASSGRDGSYEQYF. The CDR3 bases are TGTGCCAGCAGCGGACGGGACGGATCCTACGAGCAGTACTTC.

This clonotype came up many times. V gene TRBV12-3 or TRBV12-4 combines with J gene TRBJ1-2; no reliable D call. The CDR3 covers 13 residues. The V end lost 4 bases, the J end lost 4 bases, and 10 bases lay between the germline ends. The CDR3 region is CASSSTARYGYTF. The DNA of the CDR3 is TGTGCCAGCAGTTCCACAGCCCGCTATGGCTACACCTTC.

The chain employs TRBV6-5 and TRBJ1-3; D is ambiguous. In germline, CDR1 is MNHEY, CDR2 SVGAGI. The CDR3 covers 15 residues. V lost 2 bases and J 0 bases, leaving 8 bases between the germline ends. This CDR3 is CASSYAGNSGNTIYF. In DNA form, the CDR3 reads TGTGCCAGCAGTTACGCGGGTAACTCTGGAAACACCATATATTTT.

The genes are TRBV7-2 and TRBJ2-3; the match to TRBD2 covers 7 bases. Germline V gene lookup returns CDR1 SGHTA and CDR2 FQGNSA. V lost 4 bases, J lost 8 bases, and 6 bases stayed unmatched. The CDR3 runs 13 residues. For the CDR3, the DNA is TGTGCCAGCAGCTCAGGACTAGTGGGTACGCAGTATTTT. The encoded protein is CASSSGLVGTQYF.

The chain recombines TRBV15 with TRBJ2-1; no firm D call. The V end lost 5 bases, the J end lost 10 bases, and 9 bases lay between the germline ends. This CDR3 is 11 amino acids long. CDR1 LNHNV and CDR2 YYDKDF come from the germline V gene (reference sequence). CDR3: CATSLHGEQFF. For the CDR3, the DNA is TGTGCCACCAGCTTGCATGGGGAGCAGTTCTTC.

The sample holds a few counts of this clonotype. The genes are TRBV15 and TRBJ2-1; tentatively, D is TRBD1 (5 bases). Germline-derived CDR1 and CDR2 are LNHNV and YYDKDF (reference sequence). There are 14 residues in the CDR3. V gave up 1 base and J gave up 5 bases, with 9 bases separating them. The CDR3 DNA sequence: TGTGCCACCAGCAGAGTGACAGTGAACAATGAGCAGTTCTTC. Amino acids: CATSRVTVNNEQFF.